A selection of T cell receptor beta chains follows, all from one sample in a study of blood T cell repertoires in COVID-19. Libraries were prepared by immunoSEQ multiplex PCR; TCRdb keeps only in-frame clonotypes and omits some of them. Among some 200,000 clones, approximately 80% were seen once, and the ten largest hold approximately 1.3%. Material: peripheral blood. Receptors were obtained from a woman aged 40 to 50 who had recovered from COVID-19. Both conserved end residues are part of each CDR3. Each record gives: D gene, clone size, J gene, V gene, CDR3 protein, CDR3 DNA. The D gene is left open where the match is weak. Clone size, where shown, is once, few, many, or a class for clones that have expanded.

TRBD2,few,TRBJ2-1,TRBV7-9,CASSDIAGGRYNEQFF,TGTGCCAGCAGCGATATAGCGGGGGGGCGATACAATGAGCAGTTCTTC
TRBD1,-,TRBJ2-5,TRBV5-1,CASSLGQGVRVMETQYF,TGCGCCAGCAGCTTGGGGCAGGGGGTCCGTGTAATGGAGACCCAGTACTTC
-,-,TRBJ2-5,TRBV1,CTSSQDWTSGGNVETQYF,TGCACCAGCAGCCAAGATTGGACTAGCGGGGGAAACGTAGAGACCCAGTACTTC
-,-,TRBJ2-1,TRBV6-5,CASRRVVTNEQFF,TGTGCCAGCAGGAGGGTAGTAACGAATGAGCAGTTCTTC
-,-,TRBJ1-1,TRBV12-3/TRBV12-4,CASSLIGNTEAFF,TGTGCCAGCAGTTTAATCGGGAACACTGAAGCTTTCTTT
TRBD1,-,TRBJ2-7,TRBV5-1,CASRDRGYEQYF,TGCGCCAGCCGGGACAGGGGCTACGAGCAGTACTTC
-,-,TRBJ2-3,TRBV2,CASSEALYGNTDTQYF,TGTGCCAGCAGTGAAGCGCTTTACGGGAACACAGATACGCAGTATTTT
-,-,TRBJ1-1,TRBV6-5,CASRHPGLNTEAFF,TGTGCCAGCAGGCACCCGGGTCTGAACACTGAAGCTTTCTTT
-,-,TRBJ2-2,TRBV30,CAWSFLTGELFF,TGTGCCTGGAGTTTCTTAACCGGGGAGCTGTTTTTT
TRBD2,-,TRBJ2-5,TRBV11-2,CASSSPSRGGETQYF,TGTGCCAGCAGCTCGCCCTCTCGCGGGGGAGAGACCCAGTACTTC
TRBD2,-,TRBJ2-1,TRBV9,CASSFRGGYSSYNEQFF,TGTGCCAGCAGCTTCCGCGGGGGGTACAGCTCCTACAATGAGCAGTTCTTC
TRBD2,-,TRBJ2-1,TRBV3-1/TRBV3-2,CASSQIAGGLYNEQFF,TGTGCCAGCAGCCAGATAGCGGGGGGGCTCTACAATGAGCAGTTCTTC
-,-,TRBJ1-1,TRBV6-5,CASNSVEAFF,TGTGCCAGCAACAGTGTAGAAGCTTTCTTT
TRBD1,-,TRBJ2-7,TRBV6-5,CASGLQGYEQYF,TGTGCCAGCGGGTTACAGGGGTACGAGCAGTACTTC
TRBD1,-,TRBJ1-3,TRBV5-1,CASSLGQGASGNTIYF,TGCGCCAGCAGTCTTGGCCAGGGGGCGTCTGGAAACACCATATATTTT
TRBD1,-,TRBJ1-4,TRBV9,CASSAGTGLEKLFF,TGTGCCAGCAGCGCCGGGACAGGGCTGGAAAAACTGTTTTTT
TRBD1,-,TRBJ2-1,TRBV7-9,CASSKDRDRGNEQFF,TGTGCCAGCAGCAAAGACCGGGACAGGGGTAATGAGCAGTTCTTC
TRBD1,-,TRBJ1-2,TRBV6-2/TRBV6-3,CASSYLRRDSLLVNYGYTF,TGTGCCAGCAGTTACTTACGACGGGACAGCCTACTGGTTAACTATGGCTACACCTTC
TRBD1,-,TRBJ2-7,TRBV12-3/TRBV12-4,CASSGTGGNEQYF,TGTGCCAGCAGTGGGACAGGGGGGAACGAGCAGTACTTC
TRBD1,-,TRBJ2-2,TRBV6-5,CASSQGQVNTGELFF,TGTGCCAGCAGCCAGGGACAGGTGAACACCGGGGAGCTGTTTTTT
TRBD1,-,TRBJ1-2,TRBV7-2,CASSLARGQGSSGYTF,TGTGCCAGCAGCTTAGCGCGTGGACAGGGGAGCTCTGGCTACACCTTC
TRBD2,-,TRBJ2-3,TRBV7-6,CASSLVPTSGGESTDTQYF,TGTGCCAGCAGCTTAGTCCCCACTAGCGGGGGGGAGTCCACAGATACGCAGTATTTT
-,-,TRBJ1-3,TRBV10-2,CASRQASNSGNTIYF,TGCGCCAGCAGACAGGCGTCGAACTCTGGAAACACCATATATTTT
TRBD2,once,TRBJ2-1,TRBV6-2/TRBV6-3,CASSLGLRTRNSYSYNEQFF,TGTGCCAGCAGTTTAGGGCTGAGGACTAGAAATAGCTACTCCTACAATGAGCAGTTCTTC
TRBD1,-,TRBJ1-4,TRBV2,CASSEQGQDWEKLFF,TGTGCCAGCAGTGAACAGGGACAGGATTGGGAAAAACTGTTTTTT
-,-,TRBJ1-1,TRBV7-2,CASSPRTVNTEAFF,TGTGCCAGCAGCCCGAGGACAGTGAACACTGAAGCTTTCTTT
TRBD2,-,TRBJ2-7,TRBV28,CASSPLTSTYEQYF,TGTGCCAGCAGTCCCCTGACTAGCACCTACGAGCAGTACTTC
-,many,TRBJ1-5,TRBV12-3/TRBV12-4,CASKEVGNQPQHF,TGTGCCAGCAAGGAGGTCGGCAATCAGCCCCAGCATTTT
-,-,TRBJ2-7,TRBV3-1/TRBV3-2,CASSQRGGIYEQYF,TGTGCCAGCAGCCAAAGGGGGGGGATTTACGAGCAGTACTTC
-,-,TRBJ1-3,TRBV21-1,CASSRKTSSGNTIYF,TGTGCCAGCAGCAGAAAAACAAGCTCTGGAAACACCATATATTTT
-,-,TRBJ1-2,TRBV7-2,CASSLKGANGYTF,TGTGCCAGCAGCTTAAAAGGGGCCAATGGCTACACCTTC
-,-,TRBJ1-4,TRBV7-2,CASSPQTGFNEKLFF,TGTGCCAGCAGCCCCCAAACAGGGTTTAATGAAAAACTGTTTTTT
-,-,TRBJ1-1,TRBV28,CASSAWVGQSVNTEAFF,TGTGCCAGCAGTGCATGGGTGGGACAATCTGTGAACACTGAAGCTTTCTTT
TRBD1,-,TRBJ1-4,TRBV30,CAWGQGEIEKLFF,TGTGCCTGGGGACAGGGGGAAATCGAAAAACTGTTTTTT
TRBD1,-,TRBJ2-1,TRBV5-1,CASSLTGVSGNEQFF,TGCGCCAGCAGCCTTACAGGGGTGTCAGGCAATGAGCAGTTCTTC
-,-,TRBJ1-2,TRBV19,CASSPGNQPYGYTF,TGTGCCAGTAGCCCAGGGAATCAACCCTATGGCTACACCTTC
-,few,TRBJ2-7,TRBV2,CASSELKRGEQYF,TGTGCCAGCAGTGAACTAAAAAGAGGCGAGCAGTACTTC
TRBD2,-,TRBJ2-7,TRBV7-2,CASSLGVGLAGTYEQYF,TGTGCCAGCAGCCTAGGTGTAGGGCTAGCGGGGACCTACGAGCAGTACTTC
TRBD1,-,TRBJ1-2,TRBV28,CASSPIDRATGGYTF,TGTGCCAGCAGTCCCATAGACAGGGCAACGGGAGGCTACACCTTC
-,-,TRBJ1-2,TRBV5-1,CASSRNRDRNIF,TGCGCCAGCAGCCGGAACAGGGACCGGAACATCTTC
-,-,TRBJ1-2,TRBV2,CASSRMVDTFYGYTF,TGTGCCAGCTCCAGAATGGTGGACACCTTCTATGGCTACACCTTC
TRBD1,-,TRBJ2-1,TRBV6-6,CASSYTEGGGNEQFF,TGTGCCAGCAGTTACACGGAAGGGGGCGGAAATGAGCAGTTCTTC
-,-,TRBJ1-2,TRBV6-5,CASTEDKIGGYTF,TGTGCCAGCACCGAGGATAAGATCGGTGGCTACACCTTC
-,-,TRBJ1-1,TRBV5-1,CASRRGSERNTEAFF,TGCGCCAGCAGGAGGGGGTCTGAGAGGAACACTGAAGCTTTCTTT
-,-,TRBJ2-3,TRBV2,CASSDDLTSTDTQYF,TGTGCCAGCAGCGACGACTTGACTAGCACAGATACGCAGTATTTT
-,-,TRBJ1-1,TRBV18,CASSPSLSGGWTEAFF,TGTGCCAGCTCACCATCTTTATCGGGGGGATGGACTGAAGCTTTCTTT